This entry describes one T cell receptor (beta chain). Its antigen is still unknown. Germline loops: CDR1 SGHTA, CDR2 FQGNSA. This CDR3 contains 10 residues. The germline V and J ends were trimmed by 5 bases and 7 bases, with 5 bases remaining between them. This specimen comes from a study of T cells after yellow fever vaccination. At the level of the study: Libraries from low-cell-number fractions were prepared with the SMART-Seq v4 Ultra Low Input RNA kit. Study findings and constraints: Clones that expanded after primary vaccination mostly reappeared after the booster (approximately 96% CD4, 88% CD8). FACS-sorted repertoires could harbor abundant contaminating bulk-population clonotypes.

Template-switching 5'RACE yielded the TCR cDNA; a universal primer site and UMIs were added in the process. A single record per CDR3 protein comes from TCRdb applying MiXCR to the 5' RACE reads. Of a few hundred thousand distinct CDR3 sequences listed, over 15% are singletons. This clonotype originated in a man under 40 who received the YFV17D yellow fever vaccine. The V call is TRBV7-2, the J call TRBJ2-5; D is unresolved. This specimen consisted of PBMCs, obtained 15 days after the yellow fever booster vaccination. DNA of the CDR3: TGTGCCAGCAGCCGTGGGACCCAGTACTTC. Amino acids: CASSRGTQYF.